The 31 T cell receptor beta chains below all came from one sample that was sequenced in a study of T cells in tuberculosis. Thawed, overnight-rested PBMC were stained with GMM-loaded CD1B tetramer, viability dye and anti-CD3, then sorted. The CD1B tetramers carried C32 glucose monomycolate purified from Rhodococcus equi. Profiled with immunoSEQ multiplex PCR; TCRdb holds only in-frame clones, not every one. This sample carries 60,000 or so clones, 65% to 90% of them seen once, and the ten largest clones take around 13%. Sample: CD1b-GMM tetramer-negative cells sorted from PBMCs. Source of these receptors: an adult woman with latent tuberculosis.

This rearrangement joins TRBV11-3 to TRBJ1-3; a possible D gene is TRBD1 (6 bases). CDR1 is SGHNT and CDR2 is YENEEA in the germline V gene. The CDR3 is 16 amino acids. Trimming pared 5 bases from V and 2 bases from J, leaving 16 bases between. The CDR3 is CASSPSLAGAGNTIYF. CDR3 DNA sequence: TGTGCCAGCAGCCCCTCGTTGGCAGGGGCTGGAAACACCATATATTTT.

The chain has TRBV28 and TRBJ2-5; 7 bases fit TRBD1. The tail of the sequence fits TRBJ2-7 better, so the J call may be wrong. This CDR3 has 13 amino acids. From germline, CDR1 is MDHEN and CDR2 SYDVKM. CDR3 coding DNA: TGTGCCAGCAGTCCGACAGGGCTCTACGAGCAGTACTTC. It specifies CASSPTGLYEQYF.

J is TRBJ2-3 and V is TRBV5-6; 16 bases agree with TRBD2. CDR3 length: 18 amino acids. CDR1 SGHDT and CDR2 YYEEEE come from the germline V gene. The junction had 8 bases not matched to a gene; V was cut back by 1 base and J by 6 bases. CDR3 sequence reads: CASSLFGTSGRARDTQYF. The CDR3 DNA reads TGTGCCAGCAGCTTGTTCGGGACTAGCGGGAGGGCCAGGGATACGCAGTATTTT.

The CDR3 loop reads CASSDRAGQAREQYF. The CDR3 DNA reads TGTGCCAGCAGTGACAGAGCGGGCCAGGCGAGGGAGCAGTACTTC. This chain connects TRBV6-1 to TRBJ2-7, with a weak D call TRBD2 (6 bases). This CDR3 contains 15 residues. V lost 3 bases and J 7 bases, leaving 19 bases between the germline ends. Germline loops: CDR1 MNHNS, CDR2 SASEGT.

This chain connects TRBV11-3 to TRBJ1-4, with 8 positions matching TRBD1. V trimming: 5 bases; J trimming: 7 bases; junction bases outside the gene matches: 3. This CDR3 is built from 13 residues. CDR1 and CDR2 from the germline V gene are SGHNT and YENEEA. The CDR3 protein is CASSPTGAEKLFF. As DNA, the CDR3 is TGTGCCAGCAGCCCGACAGGGGCTGAAAAACTGTTTTTT.

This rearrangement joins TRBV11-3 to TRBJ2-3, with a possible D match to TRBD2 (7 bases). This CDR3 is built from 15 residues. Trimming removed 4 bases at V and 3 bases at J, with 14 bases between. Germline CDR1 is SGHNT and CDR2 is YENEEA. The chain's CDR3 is CASSSGRGWTDTQYF. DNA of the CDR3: TGTGCCAGCAGCTCAGGGAGGGGGTGGACAGATACGCAGTATTTT.

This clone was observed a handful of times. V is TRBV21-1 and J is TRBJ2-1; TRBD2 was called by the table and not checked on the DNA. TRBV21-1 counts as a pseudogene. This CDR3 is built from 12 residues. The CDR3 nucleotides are TGTGCCAGCAGGGGAGGCTACAATGAGCAGTTCTTC. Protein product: CASRGGYNEQFF.

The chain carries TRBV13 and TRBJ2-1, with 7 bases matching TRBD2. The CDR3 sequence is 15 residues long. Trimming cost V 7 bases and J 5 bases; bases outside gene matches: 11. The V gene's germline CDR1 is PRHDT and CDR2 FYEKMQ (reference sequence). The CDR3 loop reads CASIGRESGNNEQFF. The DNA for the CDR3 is TGTGCCAGCATTGGGCGGGAGAGTGGAAACAATGAGCAGTTCTTC.

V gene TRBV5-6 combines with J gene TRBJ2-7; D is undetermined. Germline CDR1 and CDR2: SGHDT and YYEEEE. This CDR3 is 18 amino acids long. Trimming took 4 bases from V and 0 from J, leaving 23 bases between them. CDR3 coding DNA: TGTGCCAGCAGCACCCTTCAGACGAGACACCAGAGCTCCTACGAGCAGTACTTC. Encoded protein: CASSTLQTRHQSSYEQYF.

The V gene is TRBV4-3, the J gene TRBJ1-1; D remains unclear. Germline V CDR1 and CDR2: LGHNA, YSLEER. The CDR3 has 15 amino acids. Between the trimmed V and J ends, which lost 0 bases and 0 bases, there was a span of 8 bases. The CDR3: CASSQDPGLNTEAFF. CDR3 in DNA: TGCGCCAGCAGCCAAGATCCGGGGTTGAACACTGAAGCTTTCTTT.

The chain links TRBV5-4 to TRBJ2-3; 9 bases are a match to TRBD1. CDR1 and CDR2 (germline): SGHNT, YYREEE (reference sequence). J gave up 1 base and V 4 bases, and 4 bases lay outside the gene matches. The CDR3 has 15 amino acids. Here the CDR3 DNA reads TGTGCCAGCAGCGTGGACAGGGGCCGCACAGATACGCAGTATTTT. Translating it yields CASSVDRGRTDTQYF.

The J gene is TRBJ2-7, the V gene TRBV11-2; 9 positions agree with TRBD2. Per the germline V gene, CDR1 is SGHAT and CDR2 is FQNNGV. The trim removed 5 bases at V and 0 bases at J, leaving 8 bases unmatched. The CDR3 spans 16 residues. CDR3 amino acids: CASSPRSGSSSYEQYF. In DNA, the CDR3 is TGTGCCAGCAGCCCCCGTAGCGGGAGCAGCTCCTACGAGCAGTACTTC.

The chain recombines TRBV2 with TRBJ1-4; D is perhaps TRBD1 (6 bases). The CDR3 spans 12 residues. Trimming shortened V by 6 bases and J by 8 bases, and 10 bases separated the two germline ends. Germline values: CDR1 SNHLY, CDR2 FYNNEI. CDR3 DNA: TGTGCCAGCAGGCGGGGGGCCGAAAAACTGTTTTTT. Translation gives CASRRGAEKLFF.

The DNA of the CDR3 is TGTGCCAGCAGCGAGAATAGCGGGGGTGCAGATACGCAGTATTTT. This sequence encodes CASSENSGGADTQYF. J is TRBJ2-3 and V is TRBV5-5; 9 bases are a match to TRBD2. Trimming at V came to 4 bases and at J to 4 bases, leaving 7 bases not matched to a gene. The CDR3 has 15 residues. Germline-derived CDR1 and CDR2 are SGHKS and YYEKEE (reference sequence).

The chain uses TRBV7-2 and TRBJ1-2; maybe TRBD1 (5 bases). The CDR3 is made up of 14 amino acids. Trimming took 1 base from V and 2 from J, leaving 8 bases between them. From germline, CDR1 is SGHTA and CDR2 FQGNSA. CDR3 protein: CASSLDGGNYGYTF. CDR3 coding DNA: TGTGCCAGCAGCTTAGATGGGGGGAACTATGGCTACACCTTC.

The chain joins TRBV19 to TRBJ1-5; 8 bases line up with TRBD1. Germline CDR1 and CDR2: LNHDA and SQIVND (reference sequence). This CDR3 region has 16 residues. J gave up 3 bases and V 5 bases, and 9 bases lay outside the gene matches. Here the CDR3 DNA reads TGTGCCAGTAGTCCTCAGGACAGGGCGTTCAATCAGCCCCAGCATTTT. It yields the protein CASSPQDRAFNQPQHF.

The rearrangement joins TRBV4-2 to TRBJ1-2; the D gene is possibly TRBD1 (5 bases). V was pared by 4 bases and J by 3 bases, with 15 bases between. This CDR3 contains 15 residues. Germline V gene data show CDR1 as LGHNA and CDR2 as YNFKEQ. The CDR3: CASSPLGQGDYGYTF. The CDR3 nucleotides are TGTGCCAGCAGCCCCCTGGGGCAGGGCGACTATGGCTACACCTTC.

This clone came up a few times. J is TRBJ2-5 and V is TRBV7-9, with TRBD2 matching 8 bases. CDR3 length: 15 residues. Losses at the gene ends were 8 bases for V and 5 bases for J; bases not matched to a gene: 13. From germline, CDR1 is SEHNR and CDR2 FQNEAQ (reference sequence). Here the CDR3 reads CASRPPLRGGETQYF. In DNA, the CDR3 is TGTGCCAGCCGACCCCCCCTACGGGGGGGCGAGACCCAGTACTTC. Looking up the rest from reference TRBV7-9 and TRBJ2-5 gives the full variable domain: DTGVSQNPRHKITKRGQNVTFRCDPISEHNRLYWYRQTLGQGPEFLTYFQNEAQLEKSRLLSDRFSAERPKGSFSTLEIQRTEQGDSAMYLCASRPPLRGGETQYFGPGTRLLVL.

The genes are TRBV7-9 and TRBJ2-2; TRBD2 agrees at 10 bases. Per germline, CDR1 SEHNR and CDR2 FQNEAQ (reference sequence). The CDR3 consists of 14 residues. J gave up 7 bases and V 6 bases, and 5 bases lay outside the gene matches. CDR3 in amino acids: CASSPSGSHGELFF. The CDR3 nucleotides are TGTGCCAGCAGTCCTAGCGGGAGTCACGGGGAGCTGTTTTTT.

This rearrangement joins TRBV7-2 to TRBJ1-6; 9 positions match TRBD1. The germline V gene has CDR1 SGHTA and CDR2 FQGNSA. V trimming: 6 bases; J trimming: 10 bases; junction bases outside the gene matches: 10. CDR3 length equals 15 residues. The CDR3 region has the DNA TGTGCCAGCAGTCCCGGACAGGGGAGAGTCTCACCCCTCCACTTT. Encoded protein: CASSPGQGRVSPLHF.

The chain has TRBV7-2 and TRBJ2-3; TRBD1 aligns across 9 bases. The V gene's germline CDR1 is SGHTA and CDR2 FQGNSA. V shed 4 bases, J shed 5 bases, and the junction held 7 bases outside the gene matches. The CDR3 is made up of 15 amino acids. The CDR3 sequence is CASSYGQGMEDTQYF. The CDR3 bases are TGTGCCAGCAGCTACGGACAGGGGATGGAAGATACGCAGTATTTT.

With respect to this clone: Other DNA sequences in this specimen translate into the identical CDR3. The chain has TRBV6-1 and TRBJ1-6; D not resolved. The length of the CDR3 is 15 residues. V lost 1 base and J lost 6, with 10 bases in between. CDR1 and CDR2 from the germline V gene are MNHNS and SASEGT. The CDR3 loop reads CASSEVGSGNSPLHF. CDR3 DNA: TGTGCCAGCAGTGAAGTTGGGTCGGGTAATTCACCCCTCCACTTT.

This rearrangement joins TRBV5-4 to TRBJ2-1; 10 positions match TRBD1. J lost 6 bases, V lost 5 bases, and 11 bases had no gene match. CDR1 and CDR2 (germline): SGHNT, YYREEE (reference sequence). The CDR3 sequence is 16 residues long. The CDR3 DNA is TGTGCCAGCAGTGTTGGCGGGACAGGGGCTTTCAATGAGCAGTTCTTC. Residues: CASSVGGTGAFNEQFF.

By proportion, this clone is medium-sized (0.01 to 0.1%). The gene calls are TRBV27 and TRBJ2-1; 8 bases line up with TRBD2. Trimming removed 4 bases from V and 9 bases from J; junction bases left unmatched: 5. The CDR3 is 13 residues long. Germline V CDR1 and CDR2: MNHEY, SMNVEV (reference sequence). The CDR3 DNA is TGTGCCAGCAGTTCGACTAGCGCAGGTGAGCAGTTCTTC. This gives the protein CASSSTSAGEQFF.

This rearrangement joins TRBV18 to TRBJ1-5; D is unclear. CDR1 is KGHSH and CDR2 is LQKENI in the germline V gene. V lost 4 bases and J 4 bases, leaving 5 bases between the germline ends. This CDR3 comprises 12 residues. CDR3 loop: CASSHKNQPQHF. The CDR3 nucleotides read TGTGCCAGCTCACACAAGAATCAGCCCCAGCATTTT. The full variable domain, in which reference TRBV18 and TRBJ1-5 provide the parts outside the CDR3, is NAGVMQNPRHLVRRRGQEARLRCSPMKGHSHVYWYRQLPEEGLKFMVYLQKENIIDESGMPKERFSAEFPKEGPSILRIQQVVRGDSAAYFCASSHKNQPQHFGDGTRLSIL.

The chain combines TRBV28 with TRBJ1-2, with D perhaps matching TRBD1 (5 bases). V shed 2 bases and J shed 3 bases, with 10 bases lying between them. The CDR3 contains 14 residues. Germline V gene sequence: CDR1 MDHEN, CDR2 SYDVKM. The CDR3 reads CASSLTQGDYGYTF. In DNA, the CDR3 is TGTGCCAGCAGTTTAACGCAGGGCGACTATGGCTACACCTTC.

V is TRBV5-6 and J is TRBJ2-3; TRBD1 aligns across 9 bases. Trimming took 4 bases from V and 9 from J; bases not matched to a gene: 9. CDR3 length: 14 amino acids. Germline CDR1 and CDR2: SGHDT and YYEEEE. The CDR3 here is CASSRGTGSRTQYF. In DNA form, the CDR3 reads TGTGCCAGCAGCAGGGGGACAGGGAGCAGAACGCAGTATTTT. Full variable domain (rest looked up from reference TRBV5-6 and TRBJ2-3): DAGVTQSPTHLIKTRGQQVTLRCSPKSGHDTVSWYQQALGQGPQFIFQYYEEEERQRGNFPDRFSGHQFPNYSSELNVNALLLGDSALYLCASSRGTGSRTQYFGPGTRLTVL.

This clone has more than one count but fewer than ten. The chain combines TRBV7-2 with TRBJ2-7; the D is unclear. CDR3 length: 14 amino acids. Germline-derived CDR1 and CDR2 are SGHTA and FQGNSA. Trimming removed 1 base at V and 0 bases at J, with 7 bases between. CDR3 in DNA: TGTGCCAGCAGCTTAGGAGGAATCTCCTACGAGCAGTACTTC. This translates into CASSLGGISYEQYF.

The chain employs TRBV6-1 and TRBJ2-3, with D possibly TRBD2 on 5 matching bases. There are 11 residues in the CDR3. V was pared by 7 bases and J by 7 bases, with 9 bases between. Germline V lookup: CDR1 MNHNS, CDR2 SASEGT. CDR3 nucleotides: TGTGCCAGCACTACGGGGTATACGCAGTATTTT. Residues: CASTTGYTQYF.

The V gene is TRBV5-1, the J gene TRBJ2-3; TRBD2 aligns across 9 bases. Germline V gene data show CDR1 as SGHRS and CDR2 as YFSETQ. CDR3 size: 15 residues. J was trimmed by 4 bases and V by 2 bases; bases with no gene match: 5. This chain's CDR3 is CASSFGGGAADTQYF. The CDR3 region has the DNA TGCGCCAGCAGCTTTGGCGGGGGGGCAGCAGATACGCAGTATTTT.

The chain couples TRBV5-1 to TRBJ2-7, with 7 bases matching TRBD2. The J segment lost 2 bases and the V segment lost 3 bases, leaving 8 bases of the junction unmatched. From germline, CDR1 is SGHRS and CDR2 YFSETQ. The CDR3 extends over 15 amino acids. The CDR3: CASSWGGRRTYEQYF. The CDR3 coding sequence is TGCGCCAGCAGCTGGGGGGGACGACGGACCTACGAGCAGTACTTC.